The 23 T cell receptor beta chains presented below share a single source sample, sequenced in a study of Graves' ophthalmopathy and Graves' hyperthyroidism. Transcripts of RNA were the source for amplifying TCR beta CDR3 regions. HTBI primers served in a first-round RT-PCR, which a second-round multiplex PCR followed. One entry per CDR3 protein, called by TCRdb with MiXCR from the multiplex PCR reads. The sample contains roughly 500,000 distinct CDR3 sequences, approximately 15% of which appear only once. Specimen: blood. The origin of the receptors is a woman in her thirties with Graves' ophthalmopathy.

This clonotype has at least ten counts. This chain connects TRBV20-1 to TRBJ2-7, with TRBD2 identical over 10 bases. Germline V gene data show CDR1 as DFQATT and CDR2 as SNEGSKA (reference sequence). This CDR3 has 13 amino acids. V gave up 5 bases and J gave up 4 bases; unmatched junction bases: 5. CDR3 nucleotide sequence: TGCAGTGCTGCTAGCGGGAGTTTTTACGAGCAGTACTTC. Protein sequence: CSAASGSFYEQYF.

This clonotype was counted ten times or more. The rearrangement links TRBV12-3 or TRBV12-4 to TRBJ2-7; 9 bases are shared with TRBD2. The V gene end was trimmed by 6 bases and the J gene end by 3 bases; junction bases not matched to a gene: 6. This CDR3 spans 14 amino acids. The CDR3 bases are TGTGCCAGCAGCGCGGGGGGGGAACTCTACGAGCAGTACTTC. Translation: CASSAGGELYEQYF.

This clonotype was seen ten or more times. The gene calls are TRBV12-5 and TRBJ2-7, with 7 bases lining up with TRBD2. The V gene end was trimmed by 5 bases and the J gene end by 4 bases; junction bases not matched to a gene: 5. Germline CDR1 reads LGHNT; CDR2 reads FRNRAP. The CDR3 sequence is 13 residues long. The CDR3 reads CASGLRGGYEQYF. The CDR3 bases are TGTGCTAGTGGTCTCCGGGGAGGGTACGAGCAGTACTTC.

The chain has TRBV3-1 and TRBJ2-2; D gene uncertain. The V end lost 3 bases, the J end lost 5 bases, and 7 bases lay between the germline ends. The CDR3 spans 13 residues. Germline CDR1 LGHDT, CDR2 YNNKEL (reference sequence). CDR3 DNA sequence: TGTGCCAGCAGCCACCAAGTTACCGGGGAGCTGTTTTTT. This translates into CASSHQVTGELFF.

V usage is TRBV30 and J usage is TRBJ2-2; perhaps D is TRBD1 or TRBD2 (5 bases each). CDR1 GTSNPN and CDR2 SVGIG come from the germline V gene (reference sequence). This CDR3 is 16 amino acids long. V dropped 4 bases and J dropped 6 bases, with 21 bases sitting between them. The CDR3 DNA reads as TGTGCCTGGACCCCCGGGGCGCCGTCCGGTTCCGGGGAGCTGTTTTTT. Its translation: CAWTPGAPSGSGELFF.

In its sample, this clonotype was seen many times. The rearrangement uses TRBV6-2 or TRBV6-3 and TRBJ1-2; D uncertain. The CDR3 sequence is 14 residues long. CDR1 and CDR2 (germline): MNHEY, SVGEGT. With 7 bases removed from V and 4 bases from J, the gap between germline ends came to 16 bases. DNA of the CDR3: TGTGCCAGCACCCAGTTAGTCGTGGGCTATGGCTACACCTTC. Residues: CASTQLVVGYGYTF.

Many counts were recorded for this clonotype. J is TRBJ1-5 and V is TRBV28; D gene ambiguous. The CDR3 is 15 amino acids. Germline values: CDR1 MDHEN, CDR2 SYDVKM. Trimming took 5 bases from V and 6 from J, leaving 17 bases between them. The CDR3 coding sequence is TGTGCCAGCAGTAAATCAAGGGTTTTAAGTCAGCCCCAGCATTTT. Encoded protein: CASSKSRVLSQPQHF.

In its sample, this clonotype was seen many times. This chain joins TRBV6-5 and TRBJ1-1; D perhaps matches TRBD1 (6 bases). CDR3 length: 14 residues. CDR1 and CDR2 (germline): MNHEY, SVGAGI. V lost 4 bases and J lost 1, with 10 bases in between. The CDR3, as DNA: TGTGCCAGCAGTTTTTCGGACAGGAACACTGAAGCTTTCTTT. Translation: CASSFSDRNTEAFF.

This clonotype has at least ten counts. The chain employs TRBV7-2 and TRBJ2-6; unclear D gene. Trimming shortened V by 4 bases and J by 0 bases, and 7 bases separated the two germline ends. This CDR3 comprises 15 residues. Per germline, CDR1 SGHTA and CDR2 FQGNSA. The CDR3 region is CASSSRISGANVLTF. CDR3 in DNA: TGTGCCAGCAGCTCCAGGATCTCTGGGGCCAACGTCCTGACTTTC. Variable domain in full (rest from reference TRBV7-2 and TRBJ2-6): GAGVSQSPSNKVTEKGKDVELRCDPISGHTALYWYRQSLGQGLEFLIYFQGNSAPDKSGLPSDRFSAERTGGSVSTLTIQRTQQEDSAVYLCASSSRISGANVLTFGAGSRLTVL.

This clonotype was counted at least ten times. The chain has TRBV6-1 and TRBJ2-2, with unresolved D. The germline V gene has CDR1 MNHNS and CDR2 SASEGT. Trimming shortened V by 6 bases and J by 6 bases, and 8 bases separated the two germline ends. The CDR3 is 12 amino acids. DNA of the CDR3: TGTGCCAGCAGATTCCCCGCCGGGGAGCTGTTTTTT. Translating gives CASRFPAGELFF.

This clonotype was seen ten or more times. The DNA for the CDR3 is TGTGCCAGCAGCTCATGGGATGGCAGGGAGACCCAGTACTTC. This sequence encodes CASSSWDGRETQYF. The chain joins TRBV7-9 to TRBJ2-5; no definite D call. The germline V and J ends were trimmed by 4 bases and 5 bases, with 14 bases remaining between them. The germline CDR1 and CDR2 sequences are SEHNR and FQNEAQ (reference sequence). The CDR3 extends over 14 amino acids. Variable domain in full (rest from reference TRBV7-9 and TRBJ2-5): DTGVSQNPRHKITKRGQNVTFRCDPISEHNRLYWYRQTLGQGPEFLTYFQNEAQLEKSRLLSDRFSAERPKGSFSTLEIQRTEQGDSAMYLCASSSWDGRETQYFGPGTRLLVL.

The genes are TRBV20-1 and TRBJ1-1; D perhaps matches TRBD1 (6 bases). Trimming removed 3 bases at V and 4 bases at J, with 15 bases between. The CDR3 spans 14 residues. In germline, CDR1 is DFQATT, CDR2 SNEGSKA (reference sequence). The CDR3: CSARGAGGSTEAFF. CDR3 nucleotide sequence: TGCAGTGCTAGGGGGGCTGGGGGGAGCACTGAAGCTTTCTTT.

This clonotype appeared many times. The chain recombines TRBV15 with TRBJ2-7; the D is unclear. Germline loops: CDR1 LNHNV, CDR2 YYDKDF (reference sequence). There are 14 residues in the CDR3. Trimming left V 1 base short and J 1 base short, with 8 bases between. The CDR3 loop is CATSRVGSSYEQYF. The CDR3 DNA reads as TGTGCCACCAGCAGAGTGGGCAGTTCCTACGAGCAGTACTTC. The complete variable domain, with remaining parts taken from reference TRBV15 and TRBJ2-7, reads DAMVIQNPRYQVTQFGKPVTLSCSQTLNHNVMYWYQQKSSQAPKLLFHYYDKDFNNEADTPDNFQSRRPNTSFCFLDIRSPGLGDTAMYLCATSRVGSSYEQYFGPGTRLTVT.

This clonotype was counted many times. V gene TRBV11-2 combines with J gene TRBJ1-6; D remains ambiguous. Germline V CDR1 and CDR2: SGHAT, FQNNGV. V gave up 5 bases and J gave up 9 bases, with 8 bases separating them. This CDR3 has 12 residues. The CDR3 DNA reads TGTGCCAGCAGCCCCCGTCTTTCACCCCTCCACTTT. This gives the protein CASSPRLSPLHF.

This clonotype was picked up a small number of times. The V gene is TRBV9, the J gene TRBJ2-7; TRBD1 matches 9 bases. The germline gives CDR1 SGDLS, CDR2 YYNGEE. The length of the CDR3 is 13 residues. The ends lost 3 bases at V and 5 bases at J; junction bases unmatched: 3. In DNA form, the CDR3 reads TGTGCCAGCAGCGCCAGACAGGGGGACGAGCAGTACTTC. It is translated as CASSARQGDEQYF.

A few counts support this clonotype. The rearrangement uses TRBV4-2 and TRBJ1-6; no firm D call. Trimming stripped 0 bases from V and 0 bases from J, with 9 bases between. The CDR3 sequence is 17 residues long. CDR1 is LGHNA and CDR2 is YNFKEQ in the germline V gene. The DNA of the CDR3 is TGTGCCAGCAGCCAAGAGATCCAAAGCTCCTATAATTCACCCCTCCACTTT. Translated: CASSQEIQSSYNSPLHF.

This clonotype appeared many times. Possible read error: a much larger clone is one base away. The chain combines TRBV15 with TRBJ2-5, with 11 bases fitting TRBD1. CDR3 length: 13 amino acids. The germline V gene encodes CDR1 LNHNV and CDR2 YYDKDF (reference sequence). J lost 4 bases, V lost 6 bases, and 1 base had no gene match. Written as DNA, the CDR3 is TGTGCCACCAGGGACAGGGGGCGAGAGACCCAGTACTTC. Translated, it gives CATRDRGRETQYF. Complete variable domain (other parts from reference TRBV15 and TRBJ2-5): DAMVIQNPRYQVTQFGKPVTLSCSQTLNHNVMYWYQQKSSQAPKLLFHYYDKDFNNEADTPDNFQSRRPNTSFCFLDIRSPGLGDTAMYLCATRDRGRETQYFGPGTRLLVL.

This clonotype was detected ten times or more. The V and J genes are TRBV12-3 or TRBV12-4 and TRBJ1-3; tentative D call: TRBD1 (5 bases). V was pared by 7 bases and J by 0 bases, with 19 bases between. This CDR3 region has 17 residues. CDR3 amino acids: CASNSGGAGRSGNTIYF. The DNA for the CDR3 is TGTGCCAGCAATTCGGGCGGGGCAGGGCGCTCTGGAAACACCATATATTTT.

In its sample, this clonotype was seen many times. The chain employs TRBV29-1 and TRBJ1-1; unclear D gene. Germline V lookup: CDR1 SQVTM, CDR2 ANQGSEA. The ends were cut back, 6 bases at V and 0 bases at J, with 11 bases in the middle. The CDR3 spans 13 residues. The CDR3 coding sequence is TGCAGCGTATCGACCGCGTTGAACACTGAAGCTTTCTTT. Protein: CSVSTALNTEAFF.

V and J are TRBV4-1 and TRBJ2-4; maybe TRBD1 (8 bases). The CDR3 has 15 amino acids. Per the germline V gene, CDR1 is MGHRA and CDR2 is YSYEKL. Trimming stripped 4 bases from V and 7 bases from J, with 17 bases between. CDR3 sequence reads: CASSPGQGGRNIQYF. CDR3 coding DNA: TGCGCCAGCAGCCCAGGACAGGGAGGGAGGAACATTCAGTACTTC.

This clonotype has just a few counts. The rearrangement joins TRBV15 to TRBJ2-7, with 8 bases matching TRBD1. Per the germline V gene, CDR1 is LNHNV and CDR2 is YYDKDF (reference sequence). CDR3 length: 14 amino acids. V shed 6 bases, J shed 5 bases, and the junction held 9 bases outside the gene matches. In DNA form, the CDR3 reads TGTGCCACCAGATCCGGGACAGGTTACCACGAGCAGTACTTC. Translated, it gives CATRSGTGYHEQYF.

On this clonotype itself: A much larger clone differs from this one at a single base, so this may be a read error. V is TRBV5-1 and J is TRBJ1-6; no reliable D call. The CDR3 is 15 residues long. CDR1 SGHRS and CDR2 YFSETQ come from the germline V gene. CDR3 loop: CASSLDGRNNSHLHF. CDR3 nucleotide sequence: TGCGCCAGCAGCTTGGATGGGCGGAATAATTCACACCTCCACTTT.

This clonotype was counted many times. The chain has TRBV20-1 and TRBJ1-5; D is unclear. V dropped 3 bases and J dropped 3 bases, with 12 bases sitting between them. There are 14 residues in the CDR3. Germline CDR1 and CDR2: DFQATT and SNEGSKA (reference sequence). CDR3 loop: CSASQQRDNQPQHF. The CDR3 nucleotides read TGCAGTGCTAGTCAGCAGAGAGACAATCAGCCCCAGCATTTT.